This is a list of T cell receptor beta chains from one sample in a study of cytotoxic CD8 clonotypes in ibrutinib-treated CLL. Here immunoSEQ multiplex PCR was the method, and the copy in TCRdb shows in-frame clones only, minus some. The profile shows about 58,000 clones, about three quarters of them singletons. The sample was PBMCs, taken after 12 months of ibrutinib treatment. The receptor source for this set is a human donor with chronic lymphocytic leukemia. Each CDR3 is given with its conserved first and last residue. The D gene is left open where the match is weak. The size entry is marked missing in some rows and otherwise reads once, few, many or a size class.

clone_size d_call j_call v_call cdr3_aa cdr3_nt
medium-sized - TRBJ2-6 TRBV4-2 CASSQDQSSGANVLTF TGTGCCAGCAGCCAAGATCAGAGCTCTGGGGCCAACGTCCTGACTTTC
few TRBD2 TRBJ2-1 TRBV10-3 CAISGDGRVAGWNNEQFF TGTGCCATCAGTGGGGATGGGAGGGTAGCGGGCTGGAACAATGAGCAGTTCTTC
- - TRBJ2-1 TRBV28 CASSGLDFYNEQFF TGTGCCAGCTCGGGACTGGACTTTTACAATGAGCAGTTCTTC
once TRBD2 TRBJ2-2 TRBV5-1 CASSREAGELFF TGCGCCAGCAGCCGGGAGGCCGGGGAGCTGTTTTTT
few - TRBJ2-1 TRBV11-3 CASSPRHTSYNEQFF TGTGCCAGCAGCCCACGACATACCTCCTACAATGAGCAGTTCTTC
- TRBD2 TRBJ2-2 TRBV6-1 CASSAGTSAGELFF TGTGCCAGCAGTGCCGGGACTAGCGCCGGGGAGCTGTTTTTT
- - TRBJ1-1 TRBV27 CASSLFGVENTEAFF TGTGCCAGCAGTTTATTCGGGGTGGAGAACACTGAAGCTTTCTTT
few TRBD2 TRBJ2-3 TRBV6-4 CASSAGTSSTDTQYF TGTGCCAGCAGTGCCGGGACTAGCAGCACAGATACGCAGTATTTT
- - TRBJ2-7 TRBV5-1 CASSLGPVGRANYEQYF TGCGCCAGCAGCTTAGGTCCGGTCGGACGGGCGAACTACGAGCAGTACTTC
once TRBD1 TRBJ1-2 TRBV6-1 CASSLQGALGYGYTF TGTGCCAGCAGCCTCCAGGGGGCGCTTGGCTATGGCTACACCTTC
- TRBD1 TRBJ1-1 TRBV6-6 CASSYSPTGGTEAFF TGTGCCAGCAGTTACTCACCGACAGGGGGCACTGAAGCTTTCTTT
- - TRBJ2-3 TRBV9 CASSAIPSADTQYF TGTGCCAGCAGCGCCATCCCTTCGGCGGATACGCAGTATTTT
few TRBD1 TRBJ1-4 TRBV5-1 CASSRDRVGEKLFF TGCGCCAGCAGTCGGGACAGGGTTGGCGAAAAACTGTTTTTT
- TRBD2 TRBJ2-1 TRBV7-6 CASTKAGTSGRPYNEQFF TGTGCCAGCACCAAAGCTGGGACTAGCGGGAGGCCCTACAATGAGCAGTTCTTC
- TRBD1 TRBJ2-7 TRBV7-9 CASSMDRRASYEQYF TGTGCCAGCAGCATGGACAGGCGGGCTTCCTACGAGCAGTACTTC
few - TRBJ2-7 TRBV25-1 CASSESGYGEQYF TGTGCCAGCAGTGAATCTGGTTATGGGGAGCAGTACTTC
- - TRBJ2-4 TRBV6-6 CASSPGRAQNIQYF TGTGCCAGCAGCCCCGGAAGGGCTCAAAACATTCAGTACTTC
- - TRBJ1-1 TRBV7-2 CASSLYMNTEAFF TGTGCCAGCAGCTTATACATGAACACTGAAGCTTTCTTT
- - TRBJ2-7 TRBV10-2 CASRETTASYEQYF TGCGCCAGCAGGGAGACGACAGCGTCGTACGAGCAGTACTTC
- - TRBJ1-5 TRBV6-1 CASSEYPRGNQHF TGTGCCAGCAGTGAATATCCTCGGGGGAACCAGCATTTT
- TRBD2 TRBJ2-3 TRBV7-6 CASSSPRLAGADTQYF TGTGCCAGCAGCTCCCCCCGACTAGCGGGAGCAGATACGCAGTATTTT
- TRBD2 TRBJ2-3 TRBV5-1 CASGLGTSGSRSTDTQYF TGCGCCAGCGGTCTAGGGACTAGCGGGAGCCGGAGCACAGATACGCAGTATTTT
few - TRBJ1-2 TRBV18 CASSPDTGNGYTF TGTGCCAGCTCACCGGACACAGGGAATGGCTACACCTTC
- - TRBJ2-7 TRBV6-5 CASSYRANEQYF TGTGCCAGCAGTTACAGGGCCAACGAGCAGTACTTC
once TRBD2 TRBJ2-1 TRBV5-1 CASSWGLAVSSYNEQFF TGCGCCAGCAGCTGGGGACTAGCGGTGAGCTCCTACAATGAGCAGTTCTTC
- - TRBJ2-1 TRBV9 CASSVGVGIGNEQFF TGTGCCAGCAGCGTAGGGGTAGGGATCGGGAATGAGCAGTTCTTC
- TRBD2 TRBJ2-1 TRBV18 CASSQLAGEVGNEQFF TGTGCCAGCTCACAGTTGGCGGGAGAAGTAGGAAATGAGCAGTTCTTC
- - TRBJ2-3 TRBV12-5 CASGLALQDTQYF TGTGCTAGTGGTTTGGCCCTGCAGGATACGCAGTATTTT
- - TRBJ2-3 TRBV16 CASSQGSTDTQYF TGTGCCAGCAGCCAGGGAAGTACAGATACGCAGTATTTT
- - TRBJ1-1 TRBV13 CASSSTGRWTEAFF TGTGCCAGCAGCTCCACGGGGCGGTGGACTGAAGCTTTCTTT
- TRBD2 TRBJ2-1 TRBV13 CASSLYRAGGSSYNEQFF TGTGCCAGCAGCTTATATAGAGCGGGAGGGAGCTCCTACAATGAGCAGTTCTTC
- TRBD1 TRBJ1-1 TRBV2 CASSLDRGGTEAFF TGTGCCAGCAGTCTAGACAGGGGTGGGACTGAAGCTTTCTTT
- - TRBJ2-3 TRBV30 CAWSVGGAPTDTQYF TGTGCCTGGAGTGTAGGCGGGGCCCCCACAGATACGCAGTATTTT
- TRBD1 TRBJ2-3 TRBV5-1 CASTPQGTFTDTQYF TGCGCCAGCACCCCACAGGGGACATTCACAGATACGCAGTATTTT
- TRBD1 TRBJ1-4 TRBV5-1 CASSLVPSGTGFEKLFF TGCGCCAGCAGCTTGGTCCCTTCCGGGACAGGGTTTGAAAAACTGTTTTTT
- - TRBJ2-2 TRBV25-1 CASSELGSTGELFF TGTGCCAGCAGTGAACTGGGCAGCACCGGGGAGCTGTTTTTT
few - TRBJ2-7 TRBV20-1 CSAPLAREQYF TGCAGTGCCCCTTTGGCTCGGGAGCAGTACTTC
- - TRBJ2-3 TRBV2 CASTLRAPSTDTQYF TGTGCCAGCACTTTGAGGGCGCCTAGCACAGATACGCAGTATTTT
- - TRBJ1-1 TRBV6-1 CASSQGVLGAFF TGTGCCAGCAGCCAAGGGGTGTTGGGAGCTTTCTTT
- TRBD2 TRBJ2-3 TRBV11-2 CASSPGLAGEGDTQYF TGTGCCAGCAGCCCGGGACTAGCGGGAGAGGGGGATACGCAGTATTTT
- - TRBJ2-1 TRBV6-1 CASSFVDNEQFF TGTGCCAGCAGTTTTGTCGACAATGAGCAGTTCTTC
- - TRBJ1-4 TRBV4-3 CASSQGWGPSEKLFF TGCGCCAGCAGCCAAGGGTGGGGGCCAAGTGAAAAACTGTTTTTT
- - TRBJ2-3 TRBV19 CASNSRADTQYF TGTGCCAGTAATAGCAGGGCAGATACGCAGTATTTT